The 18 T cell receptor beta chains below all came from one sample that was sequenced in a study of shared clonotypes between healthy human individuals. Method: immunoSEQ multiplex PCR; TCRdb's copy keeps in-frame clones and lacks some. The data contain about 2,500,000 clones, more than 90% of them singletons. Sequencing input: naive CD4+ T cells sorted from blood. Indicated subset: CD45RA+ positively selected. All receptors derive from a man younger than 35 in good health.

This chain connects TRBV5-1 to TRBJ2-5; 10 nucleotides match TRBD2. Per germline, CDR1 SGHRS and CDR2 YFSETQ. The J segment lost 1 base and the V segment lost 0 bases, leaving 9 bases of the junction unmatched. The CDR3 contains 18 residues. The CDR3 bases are TGCGCCAGCAGCTTGGAAGTAGGTAGCGGGGGGTCCCAAGAGACCCAGTACTTC. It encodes CASSLEVGSGGSQETQYF. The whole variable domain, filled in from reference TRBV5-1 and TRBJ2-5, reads KAGVTQTPRYLIKTRGQQVTLSCSPISGHRSVSWYQQTPGQGLQFLFEYFSETQRNKGNFPGRFSGRQFSNSRSEMNVSTLELGDSALYLCASSLEVGSGGSQETQYFGPGTRLLVL.

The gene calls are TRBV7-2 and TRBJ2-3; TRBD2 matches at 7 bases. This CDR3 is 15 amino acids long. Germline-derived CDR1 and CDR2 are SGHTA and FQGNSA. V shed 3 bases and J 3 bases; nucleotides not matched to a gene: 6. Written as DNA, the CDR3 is TGTGCCAGCAGCTTCGGGACTAAGGGGACAGATACGCAGTATTTT. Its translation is CASSFGTKGTDTQYF. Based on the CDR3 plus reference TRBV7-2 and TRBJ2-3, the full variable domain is GAGVSQSPSNKVTEKGKDVELRCDPISGHTALYWYRQSLGQGLEFLIYFQGNSAPDKSGLPSDRFSAERTGGSVSTLTIQRTQQEDSAVYLCASSFGTKGTDTQYFGPGTRLTVL.

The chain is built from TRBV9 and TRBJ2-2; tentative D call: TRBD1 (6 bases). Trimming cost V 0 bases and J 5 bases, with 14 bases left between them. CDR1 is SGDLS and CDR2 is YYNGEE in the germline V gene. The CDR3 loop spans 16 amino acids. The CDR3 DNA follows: TGTGCCAGCAGCGTAGAGATAGGGGGTATTACCGGGGAGCTGTTTTTT. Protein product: CASSVEIGGITGELFF. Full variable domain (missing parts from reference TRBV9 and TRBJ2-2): DSGVTQTPKHLITATGQRVTLRCSPRSGDLSVYWYQQSLDQGLQFLIQYYNGEERAKGNILERFSAQQFPDLHSELNLSSLELGDSALYFCASSVEIGGITGELFFGEGSRLTVL.

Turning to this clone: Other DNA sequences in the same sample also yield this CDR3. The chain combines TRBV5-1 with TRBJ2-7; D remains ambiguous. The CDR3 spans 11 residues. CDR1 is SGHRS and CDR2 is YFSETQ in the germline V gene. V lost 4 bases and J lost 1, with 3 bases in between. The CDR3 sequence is CASSQSYEQYF. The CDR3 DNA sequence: TGCGCCAGCAGCCAGTCCTACGAGCAGTACTTC.

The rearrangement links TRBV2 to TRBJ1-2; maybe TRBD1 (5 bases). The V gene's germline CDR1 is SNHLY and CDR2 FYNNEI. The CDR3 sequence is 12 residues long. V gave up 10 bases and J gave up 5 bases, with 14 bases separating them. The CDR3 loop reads CAISTQGYGYTF. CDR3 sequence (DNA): TGTGCCATCTCGACCCAGGGTTATGGCTACACCTTC.

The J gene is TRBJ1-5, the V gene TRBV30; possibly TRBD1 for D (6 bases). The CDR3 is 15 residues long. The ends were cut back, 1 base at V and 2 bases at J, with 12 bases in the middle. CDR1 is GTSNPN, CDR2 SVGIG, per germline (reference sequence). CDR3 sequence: CAWSDTGIGNQPQHF. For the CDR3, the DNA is TGTGCCTGGAGTGATACAGGGATTGGCAATCAGCCCCAGCATTTT.

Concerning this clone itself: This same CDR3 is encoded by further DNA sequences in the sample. CDR3 coding DNA: TGTGCCAGCAGCAGTATTAACTATGGCTACACCTTC. Translated: CASSSINYGYTF. The chain uses TRBV7-9 and TRBJ1-2; D uncertain. V lost 5 bases and J 1 base, leaving 5 bases between the germline ends. The CDR3 length is 12 residues. Per the germline V gene, CDR1 is SEHNR and CDR2 is FQNEAQ (reference sequence). The whole variable domain, filled in from reference TRBV7-9 and TRBJ1-2, reads DTGVSQNPRHKITKRGQNVTFRCDPISEHNRLYWYRQTLGQGPEFLTYFQNEAQLEKSRLLSDRFSAERPKGSFSTLEIQRTEQGDSAMYLCASSSINYGYTFGSGTRLTVV.

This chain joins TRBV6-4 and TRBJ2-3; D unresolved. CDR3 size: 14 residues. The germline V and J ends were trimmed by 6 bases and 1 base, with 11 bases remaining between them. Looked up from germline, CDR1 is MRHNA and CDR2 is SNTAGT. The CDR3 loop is CASSLQWGTDTQYF. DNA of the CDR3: TGTGCCAGCAGCCTACAGTGGGGCACAGATACGCAGTATTTT.

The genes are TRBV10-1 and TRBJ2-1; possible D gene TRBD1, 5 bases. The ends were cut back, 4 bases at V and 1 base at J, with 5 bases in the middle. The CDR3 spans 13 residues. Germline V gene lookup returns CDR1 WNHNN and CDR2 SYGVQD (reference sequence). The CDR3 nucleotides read TGCGCCAGCAGTGGACAGTCCTACAATGAGCAGTTCTTC. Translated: CASSGQSYNEQFF.

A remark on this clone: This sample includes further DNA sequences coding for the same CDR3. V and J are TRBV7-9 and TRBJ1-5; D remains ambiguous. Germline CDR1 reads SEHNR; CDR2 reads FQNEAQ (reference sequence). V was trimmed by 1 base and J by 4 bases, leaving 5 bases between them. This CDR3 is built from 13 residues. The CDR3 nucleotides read TGTGCCAGCAGCTTAGAGGTTAATCAGCCCCAGCATTTT. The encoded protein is CASSLEVNQPQHF.

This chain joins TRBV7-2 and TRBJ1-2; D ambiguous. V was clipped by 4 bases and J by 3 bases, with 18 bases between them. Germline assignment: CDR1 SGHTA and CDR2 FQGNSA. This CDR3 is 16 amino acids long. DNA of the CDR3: TGTGCCAGCAGCTCAAGCTCCGGGATTAGGGACTATGGCTACACCTTC. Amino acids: CASSSSSGIRDYGYTF.

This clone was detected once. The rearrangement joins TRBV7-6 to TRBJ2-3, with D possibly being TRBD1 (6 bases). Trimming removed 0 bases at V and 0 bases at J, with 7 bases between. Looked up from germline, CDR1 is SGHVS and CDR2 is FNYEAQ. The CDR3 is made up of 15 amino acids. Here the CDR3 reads CASSLAGQSTDTQYF. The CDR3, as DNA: TGTGCCAGCAGCTTAGCGGGACAAAGCACAGATACGCAGTATTTT.

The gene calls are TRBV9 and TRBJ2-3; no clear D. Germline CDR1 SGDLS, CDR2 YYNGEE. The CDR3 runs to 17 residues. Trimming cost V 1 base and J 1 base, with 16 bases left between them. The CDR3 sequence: CASSVSGPPQRTDTQYF. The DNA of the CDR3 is TGTGCCAGCAGCGTATCAGGTCCCCCCCAACGCACAGATACGCAGTATTTT.

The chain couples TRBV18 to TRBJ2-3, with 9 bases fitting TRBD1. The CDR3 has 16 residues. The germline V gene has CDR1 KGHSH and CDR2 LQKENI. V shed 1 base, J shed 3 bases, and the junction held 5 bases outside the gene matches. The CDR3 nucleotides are TGTGCCAGCTCACCACAAAACAGGGGGCGGACAGATACGCAGTATTTT. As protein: CASSPQNRGRTDTQYF.

The CDR3 is CASRTTGSYGYTF. The CDR3 nucleotides are TGTGCCAGTAGAACGACAGGGTCCTATGGCTACACCTTC. V and J are TRBV19 and TRBJ1-2; 7 positions match TRBD1. The CDR3 extends over 13 amino acids. Germline V lookup: CDR1 LNHDA, CDR2 SQIVND (reference sequence). The J segment lost 4 bases and the V segment lost 6 bases, leaving 5 bases of the junction unmatched.

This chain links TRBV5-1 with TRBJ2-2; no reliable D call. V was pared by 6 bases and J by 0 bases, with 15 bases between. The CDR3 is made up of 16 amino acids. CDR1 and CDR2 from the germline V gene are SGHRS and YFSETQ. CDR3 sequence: CASTPGAVANTGELFF. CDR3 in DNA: TGCGCCAGCACCCCCGGCGCAGTCGCGAACACCGGGGAGCTGTTTTTT.

The CDR3 sequence is CASSYSSGLTEAFF. CDR3 bases: TGTGCCAGCAGTTACTCTTCAGGTCTCACTGAAGCTTTCTTT. The chain links TRBV6-5 to TRBJ1-1; no clear D gene. V was clipped by 0 bases and J by 4 bases, with 9 bases between them. The CDR3 loop spans 14 amino acids. CDR1 is MNHEY and CDR2 is SVGAGI in the germline V gene.

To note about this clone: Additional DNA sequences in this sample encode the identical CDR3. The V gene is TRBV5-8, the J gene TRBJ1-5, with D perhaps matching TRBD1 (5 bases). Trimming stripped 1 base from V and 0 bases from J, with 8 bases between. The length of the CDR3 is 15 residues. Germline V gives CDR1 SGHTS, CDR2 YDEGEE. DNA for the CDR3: TGTGCCAGCAGCTTGCGGGGGTATAGCAATCAGCCCCAGCATTTT. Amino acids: CASSLRGYSNQPQHF.